A selection of T cell receptor beta chains follows, all from one sample in a study of read filtering for tumor transcriptome and immune sequencing. TCRdb reprocessed the reads via MiXCR and lists one record per CDR3 protein. This table holds roughly 90,000 distinct CDR3 sequences, around an eighth found once. The sequencing sample was made of a population of CD138-negative cells sorted from bone marrow. These receptors were obtained from a donor aged 40 or older with multiple myeloma. Both conserved end residues are part of each CDR3. D genes are given only for firm matches. Expanded clones are given a class, and other clones once, few, many or no size at all.

CDR3 protein | CDR3 DNA | J gene | clone size | V gene | D gene
CASKLELASNEQFF | TGCGCCAGCAAGCTGGAGCTGGCCAGCAATGAGCAGTTCTTC | TRBJ2-1 | many | TRBV10-2 | NA
CSANPDPYEQYF | TGCAGTGCTAACCCGGACCCCTACGAGCAGTACTTC | TRBJ2-7 | many | TRBV20-1 | NA
CASSLAGDTEAFF | TGTGCCAGCAGCTTGGCCGGAGACACTGAAGCTTTCTTT | TRBJ1-1 | many | TRBV7-6 | NA
CASSLYEGSSYNEQFF | TGTGCCAGCAGTTTATATGAGGGGAGCTCCTACAATGAGCAGTTCTTC | TRBJ2-1 | few | TRBV28 | NA
CASKGEGGTEQYF | TGTGCCAGCAAGGGCGAAGGGGGCACCGAGCAGTACTTC | TRBJ2-7 | many | TRBV2 | TRBD1
CSGGRDETQYF | TGCAGTGGCGGGAGGGATGAGACCCAGTACTTC | TRBJ2-5 | many | TRBV20-1 | TRBD2
CASSLAERGRSYEQYF | TGCGCCAGCAGCTTGGCCGAGAGGGGGCGTTCCTACGAGCAGTACTTC | TRBJ2-7 | many | TRBV5-1 | TRBD1
CASSPGTTGEQFF | TGTGCCAGCAGCCCAGGGACTACTGGTGAGCAGTTCTTC | TRBJ2-1 | many | TRBV5-6 | TRBD2
CASSSANEQFF | TGTGCCAGCAGCTCAGCGAATGAGCAGTTCTTC | TRBJ2-1 | many | TRBV7-9 | NA
CSVGSQLAGVGETQYF | TGCAGCGTTGGCTCCCAACTGGCGGGAGTGGGAGAGACCCAGTACTTC | TRBJ2-5 | many | TRBV29-1 | TRBD2
CASSSRLVGGRETQYF | TGTGCCAGCAGCTCCCGACTAGTTGGGGGACGAGAGACCCAGTACTTC | TRBJ2-5 | many | TRBV11-2 | NA
CASSLLRGPNTEAFF | TGTGCCAGCAGTCTCCTCCGGGGCCCGAACACTGAAGCTTTCTTT | TRBJ1-1 | many | TRBV6-2/TRBV6-3 | NA
CATSVWGQETQYF | TGTGCCACCAGTGTCTGGGGGCAAGAGACCCAGTACTTC | TRBJ2-5 | many | TRBV24-1 | NA
CASSESTPSGANVLTF | TGTGCCAGCTCAGAATCCACCCCCTCTGGGGCCAACGTCCTGACTTTC | TRBJ2-6 | many | TRBV18 | NA
CAISEGIQRKTQYF | TGTGCCATCAGTGAAGGCATCCAGAGAAAGACCCAGTACTTC | TRBJ2-5 | few | TRBV10-3 | NA
CSAGNTGELFF | TGCAGCGCAGGGAACACCGGGGAGCTGTTTTTT | TRBJ2-2 | many | TRBV29-1 | NA
CASNRDIGSEAFF | TGTGCCAGCAACCGGGACATAGGGAGTGAAGCTTTCTTT | TRBJ1-1 | many | TRBV12-3/TRBV12-4 | NA
CASSLGAETYSNQPQHF | TGTGCCAGCAGCCTAGGGGCGGAAACTTATAGCAATCAGCCCCAGCATTTT | TRBJ1-5 | NA | TRBV9 | NA
CASSQPGQGRYSYEQYF | TGCGCCAGCAGCCAGCCCGGACAGGGGCGCTATTCCTACGAGCAGTACTTC | TRBJ2-7 | few | TRBV5-1 | TRBD1
CASSPPLGLSLMNEQFF | TGTGCCAGCAGCCCTCCTCTCGGACTCTCCCTTATGAATGAGCAGTTCTTC | TRBJ2-1 | many | TRBV7-9 | NA
CASSFVASSYNEQFF | TGTGCCAGCAGTTTTGTAGCGAGCTCCTACAATGAGCAGTTCTTC | TRBJ2-1 | many | TRBV28 | NA
CSARREGFYEQYF | TGCAGTGCTAGGCGGGAGGGGTTCTACGAGCAGTACTTC | TRBJ2-7 | many | TRBV20-1 | TRBD2
CASSFGREQYF | TGTGCCAGCAGTTTCGGGCGCGAGCAGTACTTC | TRBJ2-7 | few | TRBV12-3/TRBV12-4 | NA
CASSLGPGGNEQFF | TGTGCCAGCAGCTTGGGTCCAGGGGGTAATGAGCAGTTCTTC | TRBJ2-1 | many | TRBV5-5 | TRBD1
CASSAPGTSGRGDYEQYF | TGTGCCAGCAGCGCCCCCGGGACTAGCGGGAGAGGGGACTACGAGCAGTACTTC | TRBJ2-7 | many | TRBV7-9 | TRBD2
CSVDNPDSYYGYTF | TGCAGCGTAGATAATCCCGACAGCTACTATGGCTACACCTTC | TRBJ1-2 | many | TRBV29-1 | NA
CASTDWAEAFF | TGTGCCAGTACGGACTGGGCCGAAGCTTTCTTT | TRBJ1-1 | NA | TRBV19 | NA
CASSLAGFYNEQFF | TGTGCCAGCAGTCTAGCGGGATTTTACAATGAGCAGTTCTTC | TRBJ2-1 | many | TRBV27 | TRBD2
CSAKEPGQGTDTQYF | TGCAGTGCTAAGGAACCGGGACAGGGCACAGATACGCAGTATTTT | TRBJ2-3 | many | TRBV20-1 | TRBD1
CSVTGVNTGELFF | TGCAGCGTTACAGGGGTGAACACCGGGGAGCTGTTTTTT | TRBJ2-2 | many | TRBV29-1 | TRBD1
CASSELALDTQYF | TGTGCCAGCAGTGAGCTAGCATTAGATACGCAGTATTTT | TRBJ2-3 | NA | TRBV2 | NA
CASSIAGTGVYEQYF | TGTGCCAGTAGTATAGCCGGGACAGGGGTTTACGAGCAGTACTTC | TRBJ2-7 | NA | TRBV19 | TRBD1
CSARDPRDRGRWSPLHF | TGCAGTGCTAGAGATCCGAGGGACAGGGGGCGCTGGTCACCCCTCCACTTT | TRBJ1-6 | many | TRBV20-1 | TRBD1
CASSEADEQFF | TGTGCCAGCAGTGAAGCAGATGAGCAGTTCTTC | TRBJ2-1 | many | TRBV6-2/TRBV6-3 | NA
CASSPSGLWETQYF | TGTGCCAGCAGCCCCTCAGGGCTCTGGGAGACCCAGTACTTC | TRBJ2-5 | many | TRBV11-2 | NA
CSAIGQVSYNEQFF | TGCAGTGCTATCGGGCAGGTATCCTACAATGAGCAGTTCTTC | TRBJ2-1 | many | TRBV20-1 | NA
CASSPDRPFTDTQYF | TGTGCCAGCTCACCTGACAGGCCATTCACAGATACGCAGTATTTT | TRBJ2-3 | many | TRBV18 | NA
CASNSPRQGIGTEAFF | TGTGCCAGCAATTCCCCGCGACAGGGTATTGGCACTGAAGCTTTCTTT | TRBJ1-1 | few | TRBV12-3/TRBV12-4 | TRBD1
CASSEQGDRNEELFF | TGCGCCAGCAGCGAACAGGGCGACCGTAATGAAGAGCTGTTTTTT | TRBJ1-4 | NA | TRBV5-1 | NA
CASSSELNTDTQYF | TGTGCCAGCAGCTCTGAATTGAACACAGATACGCAGTATTTT | TRBJ2-3 | many | TRBV7-9 | NA
CSVDGQEGYQETQYF | TGCAGCGTGGACGGACAGGAGGGATACCAAGAGACCCAGTACTTC | TRBJ2-5 | NA | TRBV29-1 | NA
CASAKTDSAAFF | TGTGCCAGCGCCAAGACAGATTCGGCGGCTTTCTTT | TRBJ1-1 | few | TRBV6-2/TRBV6-3 | NA
CASSTASGSSYNEQFF | TGCGCCAGCAGTACGGCTAGCGGGAGCTCCTACAATGAGCAGTTCTTC | TRBJ2-1 | many | TRBV5-1 | TRBD2
CASSHTGLGEQFF | TGTGCCAGCAGCCATACCGGACTCGGGGAGCAGTTCTTC | TRBJ2-1 | many | TRBV3-1 | NA
CASSQGFSPNNEQFF | TGTGCCAGCAGCCAAGGCTTCTCACCAAACAATGAGCAGTTCTTC | TRBJ2-1 | many | TRBV3-1 | NA
CASSEDRELFF | TGTGCCAGCAGTGAAGATCGGGAGCTGTTTTTT | TRBJ2-2 | NA | TRBV2 | NA
CASSQARGTEAFF | TGTGCCAGCAGCCAAGCTAGGGGAACTGAAGCTTTCTTT | TRBJ1-1 | many | TRBV14 | NA
CASSKNNGNTEAFF | TGTGCCAGCAGCAAGAACAACGGTAACACTGAAGCTTTCTTT | TRBJ1-1 | few | TRBV7-9 | NA
CASSQGTYPSGANVLTF | TGTGCCAGCAGCCAAGGGACTTATCCCTCTGGGGCCAACGTCCTGACTTTC | TRBJ2-6 | many | TRBV3-1 | NA
CSARSGGPSTEAFF | TGCAGTGCTAGGTCAGGGGGCCCGAGTACTGAAGCTTTCTTT | TRBJ1-1 | many | TRBV20-1 | TRBD1
CASSRGAVTQYF | TGTGCCAGCAGCCGGGGGGCGGTTACGCAGTATTTT | TRBJ2-3 | many | TRBV7-3 | NA
CSAYSTRAGETQYF | TGCAGTGCCTACTCTACGAGGGCGGGAGAGACCCAGTACTTC | TRBJ2-5 | many | TRBV20-1 | NA
CASSDLTGRGETQYF | TGTGCCAGCAGTGACCTGACAGGGCGAGGAGAGACCCAGTACTTC | TRBJ2-5 | few | TRBV6-1 | TRBD1
CASSLALVPFPWNF | TGTGCCAGCAGCTTAGCGCTCGTGCCATTCCCCTGGAATTTT | TRBJ2-3 | many | TRBV7-9 | NA
CASSLDITATGELFF | TGCGCCAGCAGCTTGGATATTACGGCCACCGGGGAGCTGTTTTTT | TRBJ2-2 | many | TRBV5-1 | NA
CASSPRGGTYEQYF | TGTGCCAGCAGCCCCCGGGGGGGTACCTACGAGCAGTACTTC | TRBJ2-7 | once | TRBV7-2 | TRBD2
CASASSYNEQFF | TGTGCCAGCGCAAGCTCCTACAATGAGCAGTTCTTC | TRBJ2-1 | many | TRBV28 | NA
CASSYGRGGYETQYF | TGTGCCAGCAGCTACGGACGCGGCGGGTACGAGACCCAGTACTTC | TRBJ2-5 | NA | TRBV7-2 | NA
CASSAPEGGAGYGYTF | TGCGCCAGCAGCGCGCCCGAGGGGGGCGCCGGCTATGGCTACACCTTC | TRBJ1-2 | many | TRBV5-1 | NA
CASSFRTGGFPQYF | TGTGCCAGCAGTTTTCGGACAGGGGGATTTCCCCAGTACTTC | TRBJ2-5 | many | TRBV28 | TRBD1